The T cell receptor beta chain under discussion was sequenced for a study of OX40 agonist ivuxolimab in advanced cancers. Study summary: Patients were dosed with the agonistic anti-OX40 (CD134) antibody ivuxolimab.

Overall study findings and caveats: CD4+ and CD8+ T cells in blood underwent clonal expansion by week 6 at 0.1 to 3.0 mg/kg.

CDR3 length: 15 residues. V lost 4 bases to trimming and J lost 1 base, with 13 bases between them. Looked up from germline, CDR1 is MDHEN and CDR2 is SYDVKM. Using immunoSEQ multiplex PCR, the repertoire was profiled, and TCRdb retains in-frame clones only, with some absent. The sample lists over 80,000 clones, roughly 88% seen once, with about 0.35% in the top ten. This clone has only one observation. The antigen remains unidentified. The V and J genes are TRBV28 and TRBJ1-1, with D uncertain. Specimen: CD4+ or CD8+ T cells sorted from blood, collected in a trial of the OX40 agonist ivuxolimab. The sequence derives from an adult with an advanced solid tumor such as melanoma, head and neck, liver or kidney cancer. The CDR3 DNA sequence: TGTGCCAGCAGTTCCCCGACCCCTACGAACACTGAAGCTTTCTTT. This encodes CASSSPTPTNTEAFF. The whole variable domain, remainder taken from reference TRBV28 and TRBJ1-1, is DVKVTQSSRYLVKRTGEKVFLECVQDMDHENMFWYRQDPGLGLRLIYFSYDVKMKEKGDIPEGYSVSREKKERFSLILESASTNQTSMYLCASSSPTPTNTEAFFGQGTRLTVV.